These T cell receptor beta chains were read from a single sample in a study of control samples from healthy donors and cancer patients. Sequencing used immunoSEQ multiplex PCR; TCRdb keeps in-frame clones, though not all of them. Of about 120,000 clones in the sample, about 87% were seen once. Sequences were obtained from blood. These receptors were taken from a man aged 25 to 40 in good health. CDR3s include the opening cysteine and the closing phenylalanine or tryptophan. Fields, in order: J gene, V gene, D gene, clone size, CDR3 protein, CDR3 DNA. A D gene is named only where the DNA matches it firmly. Clone size is not always given. Where it is, it says once, few, many or a class for expanded clones.

TRBJ2-1 | TRBV6-4 | TRBD2 | . | CASSMGLADYNEQFF | TGTGCCAGCAGTATGGGACTAGCGGACTACAATGAGCAGTTCTTC
TRBJ1-5 | TRBV19 | . | . | CASSRWGMGGNQPQHF | TGTGCCAGTAGTCGATGGGGGATGGGGGGCAATCAGCCCCAGCATTTT
TRBJ2-3 | TRBV5-1 | . | once | CASSLPQGHITDTQYF | TGCGCCAGCAGCCTTCCGCAGGGGCATATCACAGATACGCAGTATTTT
TRBJ1-1 | TRBV6-5 | . | . | CASSYSGQGLLEAFF | TGTGCCAGCAGTTACTCTGGCCAAGGGTTACTTGAAGCTTTCTTT
TRBJ1-1 | TRBV10-2 | . | . | CASSESRGEAFF | TGCGCCAGCAGTGAGTCCAGGGGCGAAGCTTTCTTT
TRBJ1-3 | TRBV29-1 | . | . | CSVSPGRSSGNTIYF | TGCAGCGTGTCTCCGGGACGGTCCTCTGGAAACACCATATATTTT
TRBJ2-1 | TRBV10-1 | TRBD2 | . | CASRSGGAGEQFF | TGCGCCAGCAGGTCCGGGGGGGCAGGTGAGCAGTTCTTC
TRBJ2-7 | TRBV2 | . | . | CASSEVKSSYEQYF | TGTGCCAGCAGTGAAGTTAAGAGCTCCTACGAGCAGTACTTC
TRBJ1-2 | TRBV2 | . | . | CASSEKRVGGYTF | TGTGCCAGCAGTGAGAAGAGGGTGGGAGGCTACACCTTC
TRBJ1-1 | TRBV7-2 | . | . | CASSSDGNTEAFF | TGTGCCAGCAGCTCGGACGGGAACACTGAAGCTTTCTTT
TRBJ2-1 | TRBV3-1/TRBV3-2 | . | few | CASSLLGGVPDEQFF | TGTGCCAGCAGCCTCCTAGGGGGGGTTCCCGATGAGCAGTTCTTC
TRBJ1-5 | TRBV6-5 | . | once | CASPVGRYSNQPQHF | TGTGCCAGCCCCGTCGGGCGCTATAGCAATCAGCCCCAGCATTTT
TRBJ2-1 | TRBV7-9 | . | . | CASSSRLGTNYNEQFF | TGTGCCAGCAGCTCCCGCCTGGGGACAAATTACAATGAGCAGTTCTTC
TRBJ2-3 | TRBV5-8 | . | . | CASSLGDTDTDTQYF | TGTGCCAGCAGCTTGGGGGACACCGACACAGATACGCAGTATTTT
TRBJ1-3 | TRBV6-5 | . | . | CASLSTSGNTIYF | TGTGCCAGCCTAAGTACTTCTGGAAACACCATATATTTT
TRBJ2-1 | TRBV4-1 | . | . | CASSQGGAGEQFF | TGCGCCAGCAGCCAAGGGGGCGCAGGTGAGCAGTTCTTC
TRBJ1-1 | TRBV27 | . | . | CASSLLENTEAFF | TGTGCCAGCAGTTTATTGGAGAACACTGAAGCTTTCTTT
TRBJ1-1 | TRBV7-9 | . | once | CASSRTANTEAFF | TGTGCCAGCAGCCGGACGGCGAACACTGAAGCTTTCTTT
TRBJ1-1 | TRBV30 | TRBD1 | few | CAWTAQGLRAFF | TGTGCCTGGACGGCACAGGGGTTACGAGCTTTCTTT
TRBJ2-4 | TRBV30 | . | . | CAWRWASKNIQYF | TGTGCCTGGAGGTGGGCATCCAAAAACATTCAGTACTTC
TRBJ2-5 | TRBV9 | . | . | CASSVDSGARETQYF | TGTGCCAGCAGCGTAGACTCGGGGGCCCGGGAGACCCAGTACTTC
TRBJ1-4 | TRBV12-3/TRBV12-4 | . | . | CASSWGENEKLFF | TGTGCCAGCAGTTGGGGTGAGAATGAAAAACTGTTTTTT
TRBJ1-2 | TRBV29-1 | . | . | CSVAGGTYGYTF | TGCAGCGTTGCTGGGGGGACCTATGGCTACACCTTC
TRBJ1-2 | TRBV6-5 | . | . | CASSSRGGGYGYTF | TGTGCCAGCAGTTCCCGGGGAGGGGGCTATGGCTACACCTTC
TRBJ1-3 | TRBV20-1 | . | . | CSAGVGNTIYF | TGCAGTGCGGGTGTGGGAAACACCATATATTTT
TRBJ1-2 | TRBV6-5 | . | . | CASILSTGFGGYTF | TGTGCCAGCATCCTCTCGACGGGGTTCGGGGGCTACACCTTC
TRBJ1-5 | TRBV25-1 | . | . | CASSAAGQPQHF | TGTGCCAGCAGTGCGGCTGGTCAGCCCCAGCATTTT
TRBJ2-2 | TRBV19 | . | . | CASTQEGRGTGELFF | TGTGCCAGTACCCAGGAAGGGAGAGGCACCGGGGAGCTGTTTTTT
TRBJ1-1 | TRBV5-1 | TRBD1 | . | CASRETGFTEAFF | TGCGCCAGCAGGGAGACAGGGTTTACTGAAGCTTTCTTT
TRBJ2-3 | TRBV6-5 | . | . | CASSYSDTPVTDTQYF | TGTGCCAGCAGTTACTCGGACACCCCAGTCACAGATACGCAGTATTTT
TRBJ1-5 | TRBV7-9 | . | . | CASSSFSNQPQHF | TGTGCCAGCAGCTCCTTTAGCAATCAGCCCCAGCATTTT
TRBJ1-1 | TRBV6-5 | TRBD1 | . | CASSYGGQAPSGGAFF | TGTGCCAGCAGTTACGGTGGACAGGCACCATCGGGGGGAGCTTTCTTT
TRBJ2-1 | TRBV19 | . | . | CASSMGPQSYNEQFF | TGTGCCAGTAGTATGGGGCCCCAATCCTACAATGAGCAGTTCTTC
TRBJ1-1 | TRBV10-3 | TRBD1 | . | CAITPGTGRVVEAFF | TGTGCCATCACCCCCGGGACAGGGAGGGTGGTTGAAGCTTTCTTT
TRBJ2-2 | TRBV24-1 | . | . | CATRGGAAGELFF | TGTGCCACCAGAGGGGGGGCGGCCGGGGAGCTGTTTTTT
TRBJ2-1 | TRBV10-3 | . | . | CAIGPTGGGLYNEQFF | TGTGCCATCGGACCCACAGGGGGGGGCCTCTACAATGAGCAGTTCTTC
TRBJ2-3 | TRBV4-1 | . | once | CASSRLGRGSTDTQYF | TGCGCCAGCAGCCGTCTAGGCCGGGGGAGCACAGATACGCAGTATTTT
TRBJ1-2 | TRBV10-3 | . | . | CAISERGPGRSGTNYGYTF | TGTGCCATCAGTGAGAGGGGCCCCGGTAGGAGCGGAACTAACTATGGCTACACCTTC
TRBJ2-5 | TRBV18 | . | once | CASSPGQGLPGGQETQYF | TGTGCCAGCTCACCCGGCCAGGGTCTCCCCGGGGGCCAAGAGACCCAGTACTTC
TRBJ1-2 | TRBV12-3/TRBV12-4 | . | . | CASSIQGNYGYTF | TGTGCCAGCAGTATTCAGGGTAACTATGGCTACACCTTC
TRBJ2-1 | TRBV29-1 | . | . | CSVDGVLAYNEQFF | TGCAGCGTTGATGGGGTTTTAGCCTACAATGAGCAGTTCTTC
TRBJ2-1 | TRBV7-3 | TRBD1 | . | CASSLNPLDRVEQFF | TGTGCCAGCAGCCTAAACCCGTTAGACAGGGTTGAGCAGTTCTTC